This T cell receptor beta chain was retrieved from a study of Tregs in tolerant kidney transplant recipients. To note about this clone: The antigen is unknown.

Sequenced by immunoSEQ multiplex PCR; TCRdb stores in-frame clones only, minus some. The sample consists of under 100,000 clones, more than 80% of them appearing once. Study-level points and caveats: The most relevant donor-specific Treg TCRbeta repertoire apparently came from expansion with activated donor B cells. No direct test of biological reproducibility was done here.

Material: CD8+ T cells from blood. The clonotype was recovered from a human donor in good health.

The CDR3 protein is CASSSRGQSTTGELFF. As DNA, the CDR3 is TGTGCCAGCAGCTCGCGGGGACAGTCCACTACCGGGGAGCTGTTTTTT. The chain uses TRBV7-8 and TRBJ2-2; D might be TRBD1 (7 bases). This CDR3 region has 16 residues. Per germline, CDR1 SGHVS and CDR2 FQNEAQ. V lost 4 bases and J lost 5, with 17 bases in between.